The clone carrying this T cell receptor (beta chain) came up a few times. This entry comes from a study of T cells after yellow fever vaccination. Study at large: Those fractions that held only low numbers of cells were prepared using the SMART-Seq v4 Ultra Low Input RNA kit.

V lost 3 bases and J 2 bases, leaving 22 bases between the germline ends. CDR1 is SGHTA and CDR2 is FQGNSA in the germline V gene. This CDR3 contains 19 residues. TCR cDNA was made by 5'RACE template switching, adding a universal primer site and UMIs. TCRdb used MiXCR to reprocess the 5' RACE reads, holding one entry per CDR3 protein. Seen here are a few hundred thousand distinct CDR3 sequences, roughly 12% observed once, and the top ten hold roughly a sixth. The rearrangement joins TRBV7-2 to TRBJ2-2, with D perhaps TRBD1 (5 bases). The source of this sequence is a man aged 18 to 35 who received the YFV17D yellow fever vaccine. The specimen comprised PBMCs, sampled on the day of the first yellow fever vaccination. CDR3 residues: CASSLGLRAAEPNTGELFF. DNA for the CDR3: TGTGCCAGCAGCTTGGGGCTTAGGGCAGCCGAGCCCAACACCGGGGAGCTGTTTTTT.